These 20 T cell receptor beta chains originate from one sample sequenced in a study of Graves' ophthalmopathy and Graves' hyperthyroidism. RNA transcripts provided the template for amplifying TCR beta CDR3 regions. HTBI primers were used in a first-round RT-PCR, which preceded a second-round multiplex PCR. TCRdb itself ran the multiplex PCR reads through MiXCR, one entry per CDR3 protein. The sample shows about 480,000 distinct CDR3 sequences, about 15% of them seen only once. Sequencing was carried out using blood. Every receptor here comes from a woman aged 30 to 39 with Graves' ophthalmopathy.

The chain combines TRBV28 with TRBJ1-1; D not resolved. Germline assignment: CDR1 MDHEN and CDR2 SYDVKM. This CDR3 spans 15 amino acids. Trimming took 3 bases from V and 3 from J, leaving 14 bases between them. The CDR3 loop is CASSLPRLGYTEAFF. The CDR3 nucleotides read TGTGCCAGCAGTTTGCCCAGGCTGGGTTACACTGAAGCTTTCTTT.

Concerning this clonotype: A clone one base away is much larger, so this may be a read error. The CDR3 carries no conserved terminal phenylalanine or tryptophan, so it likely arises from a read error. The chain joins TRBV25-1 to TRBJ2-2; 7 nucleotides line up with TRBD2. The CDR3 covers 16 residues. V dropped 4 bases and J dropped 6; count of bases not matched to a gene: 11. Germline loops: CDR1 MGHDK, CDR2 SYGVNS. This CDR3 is CASSAGTGGWAGELFY. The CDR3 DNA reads TGTGCCAGCAGTGCAGGGACGGGAGGTTGGGCCGGGGAGCTGTTTTAT.

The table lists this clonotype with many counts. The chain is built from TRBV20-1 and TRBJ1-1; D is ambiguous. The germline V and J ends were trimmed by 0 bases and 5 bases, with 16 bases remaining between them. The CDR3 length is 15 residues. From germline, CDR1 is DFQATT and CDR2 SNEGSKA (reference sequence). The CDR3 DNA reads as TGCAGTGCTAGAGATGAAAACAGAGAAGTTACTGAAGCTTTCTTT. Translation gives CSARDENREVTEAFF.

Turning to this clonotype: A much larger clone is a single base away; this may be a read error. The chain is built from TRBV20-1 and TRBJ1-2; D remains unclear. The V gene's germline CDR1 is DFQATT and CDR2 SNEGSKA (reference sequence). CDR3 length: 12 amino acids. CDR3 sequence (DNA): TGCAGTGTGGTTGAATTCAACTCTGGCTACACCTTC. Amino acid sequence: CSVVEFNSGYTF.

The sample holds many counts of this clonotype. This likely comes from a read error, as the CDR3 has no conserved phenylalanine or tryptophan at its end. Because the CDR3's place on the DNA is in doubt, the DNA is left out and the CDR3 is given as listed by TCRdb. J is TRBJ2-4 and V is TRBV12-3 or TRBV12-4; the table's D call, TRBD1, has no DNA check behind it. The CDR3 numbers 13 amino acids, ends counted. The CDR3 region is CASSLGTGNPHSY.

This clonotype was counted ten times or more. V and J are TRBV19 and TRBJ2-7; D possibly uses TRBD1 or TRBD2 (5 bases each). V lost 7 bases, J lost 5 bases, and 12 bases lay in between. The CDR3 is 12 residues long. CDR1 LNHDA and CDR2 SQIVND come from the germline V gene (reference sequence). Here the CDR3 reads CASMGPSHEQYF. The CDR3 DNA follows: TGTGCCAGTATGGGACCAAGTCACGAGCAGTACTTC.

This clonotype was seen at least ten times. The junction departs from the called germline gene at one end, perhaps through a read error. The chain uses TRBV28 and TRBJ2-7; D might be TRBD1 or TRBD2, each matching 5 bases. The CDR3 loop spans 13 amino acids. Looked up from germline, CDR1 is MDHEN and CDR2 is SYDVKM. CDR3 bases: TGTGCCAGCAGTCCTCACGGGGCCTACGAGCAGTGCTTC. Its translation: CASSPHGAYEQCF.

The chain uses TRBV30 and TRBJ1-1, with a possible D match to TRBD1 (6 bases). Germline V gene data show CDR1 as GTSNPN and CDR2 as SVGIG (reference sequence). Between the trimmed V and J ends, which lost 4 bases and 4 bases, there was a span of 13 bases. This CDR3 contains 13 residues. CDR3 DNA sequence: TGTGCCTGGATTGGGGGGCTAATCACTGAAGCTTTCTTT. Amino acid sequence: CAWIGGLITEAFF.

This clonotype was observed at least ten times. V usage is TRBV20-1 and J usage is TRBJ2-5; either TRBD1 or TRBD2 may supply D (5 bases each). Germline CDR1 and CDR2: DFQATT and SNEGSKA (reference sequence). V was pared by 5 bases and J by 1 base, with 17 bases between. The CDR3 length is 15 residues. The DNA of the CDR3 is TGCAGTGCTCCCCCCGAGGGGAGCAGCCAAGAGACCCAGTACTTC. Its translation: CSAPPEGSSQETQYF.

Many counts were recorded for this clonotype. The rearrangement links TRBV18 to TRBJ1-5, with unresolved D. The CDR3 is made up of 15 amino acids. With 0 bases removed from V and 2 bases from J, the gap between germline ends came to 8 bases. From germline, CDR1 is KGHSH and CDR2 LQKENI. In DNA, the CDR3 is TGTGCCAGCTCACCACCAGGGTTGGGCAATCAGCCCCAGCATTTT. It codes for CASSPPGLGNQPQHF.

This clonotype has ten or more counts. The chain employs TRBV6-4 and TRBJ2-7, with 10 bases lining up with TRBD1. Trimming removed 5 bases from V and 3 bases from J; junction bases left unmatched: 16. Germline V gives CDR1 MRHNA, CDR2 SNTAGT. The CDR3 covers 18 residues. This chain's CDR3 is CASSPPRDRGGGGYEQYF. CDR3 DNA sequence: TGTGCCAGCAGTCCGCCCCGGGACAGGGGCGGTGGCGGCTACGAGCAGTACTTC.

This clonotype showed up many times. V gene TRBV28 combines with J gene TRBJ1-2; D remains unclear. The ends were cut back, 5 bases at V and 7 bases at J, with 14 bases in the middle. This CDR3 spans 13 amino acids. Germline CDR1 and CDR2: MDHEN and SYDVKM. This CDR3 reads CASSTPQAGGYTF. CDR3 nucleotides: TGTGCCAGCAGTACCCCCCAGGCTGGTGGCTACACCTTC.

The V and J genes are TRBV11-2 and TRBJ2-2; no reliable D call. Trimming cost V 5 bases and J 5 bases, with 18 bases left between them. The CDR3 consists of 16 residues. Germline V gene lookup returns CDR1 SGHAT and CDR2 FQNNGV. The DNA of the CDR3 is TGTGCCAGCAGCCTGTGGGGAATCGTGGAGACCGGGGAGCTGTTTTTT. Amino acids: CASSLWGIVETGELFF.

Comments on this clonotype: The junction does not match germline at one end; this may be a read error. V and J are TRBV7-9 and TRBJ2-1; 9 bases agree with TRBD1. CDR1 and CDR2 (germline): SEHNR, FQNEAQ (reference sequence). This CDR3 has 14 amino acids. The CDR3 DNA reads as TGTGCCAGCAGCTCCCCGGACAGGGGAACTGAGAAGTTCTTC. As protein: CASSSPDRGTEKFF.

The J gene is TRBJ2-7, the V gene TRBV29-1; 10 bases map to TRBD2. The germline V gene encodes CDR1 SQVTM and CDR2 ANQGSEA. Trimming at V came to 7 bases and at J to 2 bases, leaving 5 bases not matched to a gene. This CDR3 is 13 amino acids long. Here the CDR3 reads CSGRLAGTYEQYF. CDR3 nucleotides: TGCAGCGGACGACTAGCGGGTACCTACGAGCAGTACTTC.

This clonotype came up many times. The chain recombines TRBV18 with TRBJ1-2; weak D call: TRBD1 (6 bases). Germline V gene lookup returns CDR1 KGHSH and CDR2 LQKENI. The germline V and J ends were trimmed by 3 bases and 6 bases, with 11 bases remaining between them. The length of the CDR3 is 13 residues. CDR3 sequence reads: CASSPSRGDGYTF. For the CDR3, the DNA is TGTGCCAGCTCACCGTCAAGGGGGGATGGCTACACCTTC.

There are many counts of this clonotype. CDR3 bases: TGTGCCAGCAGTTACGCGGGACAGGGAAGGAAGACCCAGTACTTC. Amino acids: CASSYAGQGRKTQYF. The gene calls are TRBV6-2 or TRBV6-3 and TRBJ2-5; 9 bases align to TRBD1. The CDR3 runs to 15 residues. Losses at the gene ends were 2 bases for V and 6 bases for J; bases not matched to a gene: 7. The germline gives CDR1 MNHEY, CDR2 SVGEGT.

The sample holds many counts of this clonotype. CDR3 in amino acids: CASSLGSTSSYEQYF. In DNA form, the CDR3 reads TGTGCCAGCAGTTTAGGCTCTACCAGCTCCTACGAGCAGTACTTC. V and J are TRBV12-3 or TRBV12-4 and TRBJ2-7, with D unresolved. The CDR3 is 15 amino acids. Trimming cost V 1 base and J 0 bases, with 10 bases left between them.

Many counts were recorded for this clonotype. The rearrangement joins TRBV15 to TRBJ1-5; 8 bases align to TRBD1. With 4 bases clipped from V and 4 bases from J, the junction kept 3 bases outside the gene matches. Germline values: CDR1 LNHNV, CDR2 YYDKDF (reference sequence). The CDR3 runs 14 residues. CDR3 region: CATSKRTGNQPQHF. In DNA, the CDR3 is TGTGCCACCAGCAAGCGGACAGGGAATCAGCCCCAGCATTTT. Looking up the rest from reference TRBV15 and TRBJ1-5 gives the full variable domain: DAMVIQNPRYQVTQFGKPVTLSCSQTLNHNVMYWYQQKSSQAPKLLFHYYDKDFNNEADTPDNFQSRRPNTSFCFLDIRSPGLGDTAMYLCATSKRTGNQPQHFGDGTRLSIL.

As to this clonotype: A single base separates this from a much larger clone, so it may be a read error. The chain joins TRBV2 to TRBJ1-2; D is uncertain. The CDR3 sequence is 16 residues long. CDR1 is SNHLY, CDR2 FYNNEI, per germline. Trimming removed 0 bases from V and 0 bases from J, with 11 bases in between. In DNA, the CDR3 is TGTGCCAGCAGTGAAGCAAATCGAGCTTCTAACTATGGCTACACCTTC. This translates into CASSEANRASNYGYTF.